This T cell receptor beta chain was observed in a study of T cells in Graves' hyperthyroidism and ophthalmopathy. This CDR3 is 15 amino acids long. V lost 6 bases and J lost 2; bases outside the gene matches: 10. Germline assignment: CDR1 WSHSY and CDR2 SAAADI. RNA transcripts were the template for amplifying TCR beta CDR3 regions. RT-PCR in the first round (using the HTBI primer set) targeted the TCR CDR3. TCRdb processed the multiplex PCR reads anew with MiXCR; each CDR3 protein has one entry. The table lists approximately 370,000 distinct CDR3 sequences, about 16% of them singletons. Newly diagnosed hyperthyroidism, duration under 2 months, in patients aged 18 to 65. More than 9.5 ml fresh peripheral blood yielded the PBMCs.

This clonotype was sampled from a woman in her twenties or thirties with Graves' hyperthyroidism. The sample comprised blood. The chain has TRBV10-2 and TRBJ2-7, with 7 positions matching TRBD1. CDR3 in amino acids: CASRGQEKPTYEQYF. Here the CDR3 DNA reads TGCGCCAGCAGAGGACAGGAAAAACCAACCTACGAGCAGTACTTC.